The entry below gives a single T cell receptor (beta chain) sequence along with its context. This CDR3 region has 14 residues. Germline-derived CDR1 and CDR2 are SNHLY and FYNNEI. V gave up 7 bases and J gave up 6 bases; unmatched junction bases: 8. This entry comes from a study of blood T cell repertoires in COVID-19. Overall study context: From the United States, Italy and Spain came samples of acute and convalescent COVID-19.

Data came from immunoSEQ multiplex PCR; TCRdb stores just in-frame clones and leaves some out. The sample holds about 520,000 clones, approximately 83% seen once. The sequence was collected from a human donor in a cohort sampled during active COVID-19. The sequencing sample was made of peripheral blood. The chain recombines TRBV2 with TRBJ1-2; 10 bases fit TRBD1. The CDR3 DNA reads as TGTGCCAGCAATAAGAGGACAGGGGGGGATGGCTACACCTTC. It encodes CASNKRTGGDGYTF.